This is a list of T cell receptor beta chains from one sample in a study of T cell repertoires in cytomegalovirus infection. Each CDR3 protein is one row after TCRdb ran MiXCR on the reads. The sample shows hundreds of thousands of distinct CDR3 sequences, less than 35% of them seen only once. No antigens are known for them. Sequencing used cultured CD8+ T cells from PBMCs, obtained from culture after CMV antigen stimulation. The receptors were gathered from a human donor in good health (CMV status not recorded). Some clones in this sample may be carry-over from other donors' samples. Both conserved end residues are part of each CDR3. A D gene is named only where the DNA matches it firmly. The size entry is marked missing in some rows and otherwise reads once, few, many or a size class.

-	TRBV7-9	-	12	TRBJ2-3	CASIKAGDTQYF	TGTGCCAGCATCAAGGCGGGGGATACGCAGTATTTT
-	TRBV5-1	TRBD2	16	TRBJ2-7	CASRQNSGASAYEQYF	TGCGCCAGCAGACAAAACAGCGGGGCTAGTGCCTACGAGCAGTACTTC
-	TRBV27	TRBD2	17	TRBJ2-1	CASSFLGVAGGHNEQFF	TGTGCCAGCAGTTTCCTCGGGGTAGCGGGGGGGCATAATGAGCAGTTCTTC
-	TRBV19	-	11	TRBJ2-1	CASTTGNEQFF	TGTGCCAGTACCACAGGGAATGAGCAGTTCTTC
-	TRBV28	-	17	TRBJ1-2	CASSLFIEGPDNYGYTF	TGTGCCAGCAGTTTATTCATCGAGGGCCCCGATAACTATGGCTACACCTTC
few	TRBV6-5	-	15	TRBJ2-7	CASASLRTVAYEQYF	TGTGCCAGCGCCTCCCTCCGGACTGTTGCCTACGAGCAGTACTTC
-	TRBV24-1	-	17	TRBJ2-1	CATSASVVSVWGNEQFF	TGTGCCACCAGTGCCTCCGTGGTCTCAGTGTGGGGCAATGAGCAGTTCTTC
-	TRBV5-1	-	14	TRBJ2-7	CASSYDSPSYEQYF	TGCGCCAGCAGCTATGACAGCCCCTCCTACGAGCAGTACTTC
-	TRBV28	TRBD1	11	TRBJ1-2	CASSYRGLETF	TGTGCCAGCAGTTACAGGGGGCTGGAAACCTTC
-	TRBV7-6	-	16	TRBJ1-2	CASSPAWGRREYGYTF	TGTGCCAGCAGCCCAGCGTGGGGGCGCAGGGAATATGGCTACACCTTC